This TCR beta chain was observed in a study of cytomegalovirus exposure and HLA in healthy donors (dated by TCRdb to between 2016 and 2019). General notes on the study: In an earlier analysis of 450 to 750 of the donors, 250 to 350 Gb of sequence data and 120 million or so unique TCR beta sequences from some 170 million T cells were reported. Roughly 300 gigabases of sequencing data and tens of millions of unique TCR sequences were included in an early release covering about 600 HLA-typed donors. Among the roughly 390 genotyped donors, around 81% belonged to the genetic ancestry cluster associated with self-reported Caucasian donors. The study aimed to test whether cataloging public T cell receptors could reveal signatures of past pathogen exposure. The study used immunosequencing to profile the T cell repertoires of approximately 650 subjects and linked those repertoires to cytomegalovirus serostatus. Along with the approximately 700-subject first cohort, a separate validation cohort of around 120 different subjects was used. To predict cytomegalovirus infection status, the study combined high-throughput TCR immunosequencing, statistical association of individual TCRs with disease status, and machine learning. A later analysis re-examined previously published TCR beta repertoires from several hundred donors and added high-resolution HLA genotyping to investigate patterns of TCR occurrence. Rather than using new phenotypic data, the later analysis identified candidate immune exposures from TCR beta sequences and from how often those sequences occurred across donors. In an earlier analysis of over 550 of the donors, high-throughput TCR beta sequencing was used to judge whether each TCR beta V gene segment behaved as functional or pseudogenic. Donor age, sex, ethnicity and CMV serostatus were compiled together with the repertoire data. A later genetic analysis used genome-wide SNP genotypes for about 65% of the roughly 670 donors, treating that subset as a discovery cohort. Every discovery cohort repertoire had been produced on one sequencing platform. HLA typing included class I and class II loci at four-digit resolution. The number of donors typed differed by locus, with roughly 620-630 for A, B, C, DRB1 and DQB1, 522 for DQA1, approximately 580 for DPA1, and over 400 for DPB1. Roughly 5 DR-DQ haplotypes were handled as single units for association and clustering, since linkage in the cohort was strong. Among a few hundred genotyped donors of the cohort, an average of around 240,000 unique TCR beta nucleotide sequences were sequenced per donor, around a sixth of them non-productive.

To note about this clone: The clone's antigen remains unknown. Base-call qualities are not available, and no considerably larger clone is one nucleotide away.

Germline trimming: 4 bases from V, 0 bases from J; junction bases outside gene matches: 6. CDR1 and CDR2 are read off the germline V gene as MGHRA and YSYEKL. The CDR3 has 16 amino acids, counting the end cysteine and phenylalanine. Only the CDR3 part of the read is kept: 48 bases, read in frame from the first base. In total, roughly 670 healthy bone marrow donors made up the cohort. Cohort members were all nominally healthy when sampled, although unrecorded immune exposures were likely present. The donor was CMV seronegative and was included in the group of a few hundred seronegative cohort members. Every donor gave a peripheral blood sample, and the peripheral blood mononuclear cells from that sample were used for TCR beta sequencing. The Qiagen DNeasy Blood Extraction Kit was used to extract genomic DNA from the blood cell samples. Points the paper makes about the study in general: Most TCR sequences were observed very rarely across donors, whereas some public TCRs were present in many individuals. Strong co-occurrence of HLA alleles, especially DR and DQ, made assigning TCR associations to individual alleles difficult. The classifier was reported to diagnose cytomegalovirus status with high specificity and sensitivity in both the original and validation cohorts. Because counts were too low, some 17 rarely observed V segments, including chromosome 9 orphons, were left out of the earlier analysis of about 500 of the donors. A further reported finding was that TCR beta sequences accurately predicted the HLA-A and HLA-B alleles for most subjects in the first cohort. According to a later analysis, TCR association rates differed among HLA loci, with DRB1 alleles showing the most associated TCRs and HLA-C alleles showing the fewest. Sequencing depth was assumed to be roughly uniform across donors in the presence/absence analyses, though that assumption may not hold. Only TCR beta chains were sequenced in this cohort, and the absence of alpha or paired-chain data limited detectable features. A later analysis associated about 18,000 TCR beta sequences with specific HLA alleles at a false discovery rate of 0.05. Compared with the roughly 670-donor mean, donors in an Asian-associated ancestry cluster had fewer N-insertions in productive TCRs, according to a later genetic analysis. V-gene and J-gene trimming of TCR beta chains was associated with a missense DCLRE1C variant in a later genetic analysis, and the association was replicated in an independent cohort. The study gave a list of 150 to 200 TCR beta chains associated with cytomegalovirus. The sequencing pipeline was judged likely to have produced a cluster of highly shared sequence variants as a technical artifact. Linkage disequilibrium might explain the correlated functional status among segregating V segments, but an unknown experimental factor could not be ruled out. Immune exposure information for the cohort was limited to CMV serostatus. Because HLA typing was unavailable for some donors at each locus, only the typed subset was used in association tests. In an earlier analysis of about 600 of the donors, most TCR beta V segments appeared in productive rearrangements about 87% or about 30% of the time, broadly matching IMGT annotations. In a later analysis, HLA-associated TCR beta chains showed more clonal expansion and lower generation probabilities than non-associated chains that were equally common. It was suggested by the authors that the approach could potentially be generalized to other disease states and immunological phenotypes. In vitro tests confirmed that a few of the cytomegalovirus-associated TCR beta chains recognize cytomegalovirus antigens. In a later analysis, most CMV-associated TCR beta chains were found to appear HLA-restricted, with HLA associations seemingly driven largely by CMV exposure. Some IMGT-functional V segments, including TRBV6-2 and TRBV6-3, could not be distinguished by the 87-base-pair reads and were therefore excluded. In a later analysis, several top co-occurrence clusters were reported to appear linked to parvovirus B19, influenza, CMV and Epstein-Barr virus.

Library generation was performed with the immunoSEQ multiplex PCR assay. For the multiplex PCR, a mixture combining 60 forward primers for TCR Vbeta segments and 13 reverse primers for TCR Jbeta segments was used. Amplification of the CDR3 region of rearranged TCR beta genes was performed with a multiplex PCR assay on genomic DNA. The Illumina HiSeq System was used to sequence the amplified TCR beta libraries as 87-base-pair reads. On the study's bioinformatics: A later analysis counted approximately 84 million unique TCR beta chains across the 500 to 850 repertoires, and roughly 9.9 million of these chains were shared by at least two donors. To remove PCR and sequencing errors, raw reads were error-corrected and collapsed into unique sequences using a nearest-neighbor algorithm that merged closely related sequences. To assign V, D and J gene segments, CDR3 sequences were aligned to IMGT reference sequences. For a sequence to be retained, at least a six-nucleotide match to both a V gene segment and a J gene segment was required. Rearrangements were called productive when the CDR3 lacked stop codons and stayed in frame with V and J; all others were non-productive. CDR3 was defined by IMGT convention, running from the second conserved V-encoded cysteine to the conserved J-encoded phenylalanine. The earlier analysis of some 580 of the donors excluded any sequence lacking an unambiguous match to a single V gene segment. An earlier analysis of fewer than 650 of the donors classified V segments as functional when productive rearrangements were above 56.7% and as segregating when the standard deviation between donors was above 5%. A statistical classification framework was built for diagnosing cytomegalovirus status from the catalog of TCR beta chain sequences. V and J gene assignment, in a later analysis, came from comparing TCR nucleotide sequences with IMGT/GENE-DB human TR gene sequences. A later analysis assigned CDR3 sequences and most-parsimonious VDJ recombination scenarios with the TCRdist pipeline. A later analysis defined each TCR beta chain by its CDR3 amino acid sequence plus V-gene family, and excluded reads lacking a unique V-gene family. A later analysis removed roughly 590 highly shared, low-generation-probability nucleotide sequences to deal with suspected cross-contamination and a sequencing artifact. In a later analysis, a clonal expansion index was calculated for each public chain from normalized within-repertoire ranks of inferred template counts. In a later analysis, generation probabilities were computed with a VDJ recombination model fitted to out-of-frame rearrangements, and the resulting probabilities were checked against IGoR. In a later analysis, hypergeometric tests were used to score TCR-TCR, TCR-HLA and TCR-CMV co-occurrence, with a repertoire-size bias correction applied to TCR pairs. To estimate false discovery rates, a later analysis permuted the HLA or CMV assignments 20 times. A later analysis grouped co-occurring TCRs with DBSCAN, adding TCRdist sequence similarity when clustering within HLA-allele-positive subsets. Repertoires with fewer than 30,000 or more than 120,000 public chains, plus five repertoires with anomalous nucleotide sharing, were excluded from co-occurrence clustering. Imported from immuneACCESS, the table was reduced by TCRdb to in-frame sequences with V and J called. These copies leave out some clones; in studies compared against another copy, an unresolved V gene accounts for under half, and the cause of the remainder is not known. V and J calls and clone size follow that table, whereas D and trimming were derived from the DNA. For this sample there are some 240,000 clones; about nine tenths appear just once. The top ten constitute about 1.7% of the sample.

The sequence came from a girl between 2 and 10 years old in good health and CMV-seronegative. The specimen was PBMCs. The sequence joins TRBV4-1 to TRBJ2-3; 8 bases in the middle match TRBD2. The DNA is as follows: TGCGCCAGCAGCCCCCAGCGGGGGTCTAGCACAGATACGCAGTATTTT. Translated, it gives CASSPQRGSSTDTQYF.